The 24 T cell receptor beta chains below come from one sample, sequenced in a study of blood T cell repertoires in COVID-19. Method: immunoSEQ multiplex PCR; TCRdb's copy keeps in-frame clones and lacks some. The sample yields roughly 90,000 clones, 75% to 90% seen once. The specimen was peripheral blood. The receptors stem from a woman aged 80 or over with active or convalescent COVID-19.

This rearrangement joins TRBV5-5 to TRBJ2-2; 8 bases map to TRBD1. Germline V gene sequence: CDR1 SGHKS, CDR2 YYEKEE (reference sequence). The CDR3 extends over 16 amino acids. Unmatched junction bases numbered 7, after V lost 3 bases and J lost 3 bases. The CDR3 DNA reads as TGTGCCAGCAGCTCTTGGACAGGGCTAGACACCGGGGAGCTGTTTTTT. Amino acids: CASSSWTGLDTGELFF.

V usage is TRBV28 and J usage is TRBJ2-1; TRBD1 matches 8 bases. Looked up from germline, CDR1 is MDHEN and CDR2 is SYDVKM. This CDR3 is built from 14 residues. The V gene end was trimmed by 5 bases and the J gene end by 8 bases; junction bases not matched to a gene: 8. CDR3 nucleotide sequence: TGTGCCAGCAGTGGACAGGGATTCCAGTATGAGCAGTTCTTC. It is translated as CASSGQGFQYEQFF.

The chain has TRBV18 and TRBJ1-1; perhaps TRBD1 as D (5 bases). CDR3 length: 17 residues. V lost 2 bases and J lost 5, with 21 bases in between. The germline gives CDR1 KGHSH, CDR2 LQKENI. CDR3 coding DNA: TGTGCCAGCTCACCAGTGGGGGGGATTTTCGCGCGGACTGAAGCTTTCTTT. It yields the protein CASSPVGGIFARTEAFF.

This CDR3 is CASSPEFRREQYF. For the CDR3, the DNA is TGTGCCAGCAGCCCAGAATTTAGGAGGGAGCAGTACTTC. The chain employs TRBV7-2 and TRBJ2-7; weak D call: TRBD2 (5 bases). V was trimmed by 5 bases and J by 7 bases, leaving 15 bases between them. Germline V gives CDR1 SGHTA, CDR2 FQGNSA. The length of the CDR3 is 13 residues.

The genes are TRBV11-3 and TRBJ1-2; a weak D match, TRBD1 (6 bases). There are 12 residues in the CDR3. Germline V gene sequence: CDR1 SGHNT, CDR2 YENEEA. V shed 5 bases and J shed 8 bases, with 12 bases lying between them. The DNA of the CDR3 is TGTGCCAGCAGCCCGACAGGAGGCGGCTACACCTTC. Encoded protein: CASSPTGGGYTF.

The genes are TRBV5-4 and TRBJ2-2; TRBD2 might be the D (5 bases). The germline gives CDR1 SGHNT, CDR2 YYREEE (reference sequence). Between the trimmed V and J ends, which lost 5 bases and 4 bases, there was a span of 15 bases. CDR3 length equals 15 residues. The CDR3 DNA is TGTGCCAGCAGTCAAAACCGGGAACCCACCGGGGAGCTGTTTTTT. Translation: CASSQNREPTGELFF.

Here the CDR3 reads CASTEQNSGNTIYF. The CDR3 DNA follows: TGTGCCAGTACCGAACAAAACTCTGGAAACACCATATATTTT. The rearrangement links TRBV19 to TRBJ1-3, with no clear D. The ends were cut back, 7 bases at V and 0 bases at J, with 10 bases in the middle. The CDR3 runs to 14 residues. Germline V CDR1 and CDR2: LNHDA, SQIVND (reference sequence).

The rearrangement links TRBV18 to TRBJ1-1, with D possibly matching TRBD1 (5 bases). The CDR3 contains 13 residues. V was cut by 0 bases and J by 7 bases, with 9 bases left in between. Per the germline V gene, CDR1 is KGHSH and CDR2 is LQKENI. Written as DNA, the CDR3 is TGTGCCAGCTCACCACCCGACAGCCGTGAAGCTTTCTTT. Translated, it gives CASSPPDSREAFF. Filled out from reference TRBV18 and TRBJ1-1, the complete variable domain reads NAGVMQNPRHLVRRRGQEARLRCSPMKGHSHVYWYRQLPEEGLKFMVYLQKENIIDESGMPKERFSAEFPKEGPSILRIQQVVRGDSAAYFCASSPPDSREAFFGQGTRLTVV.

The chain couples TRBV10-3 to TRBJ1-4, with D maybe TRBD1 (6 bases). The V end lost 2 bases, the J end lost 8 bases, and 6 bases lay between the germline ends. Germline V gene sequence: CDR1 ENHRY, CDR2 SYGVKD. This CDR3 spans 12 amino acids. In DNA, the CDR3 is TGTGCCATCAGTGAGACAGGGGAAAAACTGTTTTTT. It yields the protein CAISETGEKLFF.

This clone was detected a few times. The chain uses TRBV3-1 (or the pseudogene TRBV3-2) and TRBJ2-5; D ambiguous. V lost 1 base to trimming and J lost 0 bases, with 6 bases between them. The CDR3 is 14 amino acids. In germline, CDR1 is LGHDT, CDR2 YNNKEL (reference sequence). The DNA of the CDR3 is TGTGCCAGCAGCCAAGTAGTTAACCAAGAGACCCAGTACTTC. Translation gives CASSQVVNQETQYF.

CDR3 sequence: CASSPGLGGSGANVLTF. DNA of the CDR3: TGTGCCAGCAGCCCCGGACTGGGGGGTTCTGGGGCCAACGTCCTGACTTTC. The chain recombines TRBV28 with TRBJ2-6; maybe TRBD2 (6 bases). The germline V gene has CDR1 MDHEN and CDR2 SYDVKM. Trimming removed 6 bases at V and 1 base at J, with 16 bases between. The CDR3 sequence is 17 residues long.

The chain has TRBV27 and TRBJ1-2; D gene uncertain. This CDR3 has 13 amino acids. Germline lookup yields CDR1 MNHEY and CDR2 SMNVEV (reference sequence). V dropped 3 bases and J dropped 0 bases, with 5 bases sitting between them. CDR3 sequence: CASSFIANYGYTF. The DNA of the CDR3 is TGTGCCAGCAGTTTCATAGCTAACTATGGCTACACCTTC.

This chain links TRBV11-2 with TRBJ1-5, with D unresolved. The CDR3 is made up of 13 amino acids. Per germline, CDR1 SGHAT and CDR2 FQNNGV. V was shortened by 1 base and J by 4 bases, with 5 bases between the two germline ends. For the CDR3, the DNA is TGTGCCAGCAGCTTAGTAGCAAATCAGCCCCAGCATTTT. The encoded protein is CASSLVANQPQHF.

This chain joins TRBV11-3 and TRBJ2-4; TRBD2 matches at 9 bases. This CDR3 is built from 13 residues. After removal of 4 bases from V and 6 bases from J, the junction contained 1 base not matched to a gene. CDR1 is SGHNT, CDR2 YENEEA, per germline. In DNA form, the CDR3 reads TGTGCCAGCAGCTCGGGACTAGCAAACATTCAGTACTTC. Translation: CASSSGLANIQYF.

CDR3 protein: CASSTASGSMIGELFF. In DNA, the CDR3 is TGTGCCAGTAGTACGGCTAGCGGGAGTATGATTGGGGAGCTGTTTTTT. The gene calls are TRBV19 and TRBJ2-2; 10 nucleotides line up with TRBD2. J lost 8 bases, V lost 4 bases, and 10 bases had no gene match. The germline gives CDR1 LNHDA, CDR2 SQIVND (reference sequence). This CDR3 has 16 residues.

The chain is built from TRBV24-1 and TRBJ1-1; 7 bases are a match to TRBD1. Trimming removed 5 bases from V and 4 bases from J; junction bases left unmatched: 3. This CDR3 comprises 13 residues. Germline assignment: CDR1 KGHDR and CDR2 SFDVKD. CDR3: CATSGQGGTEAFF. As DNA, the CDR3 is TGTGCCACCAGTGGTCAGGGGGGCACTGAAGCTTTCTTT.

The V and J genes are TRBV19 and TRBJ2-7; 11 nucleotides match TRBD2. CDR3 length equals 15 residues. CDR1 and CDR2 from the germline V gene are LNHDA and SQIVND (reference sequence). The ends lost 3 bases at V and 6 bases at J; junction bases unmatched: 7. CDR3 amino acids: CASSIGWLAGGEQYF. As DNA, the CDR3 is TGTGCCAGTAGTATTGGGTGGCTAGCGGGAGGCGAGCAGTACTTC.

The V gene is TRBV6-2 or TRBV6-3, the J gene TRBJ1-5; perhaps TRBD1 as D (5 bases). Trimming took off 2 bases at V and 4 bases at J, with 12 bases between the two ends. From germline, CDR1 is MNHEY and CDR2 SVGEGT. This CDR3 spans 15 amino acids. CDR3 in amino acids: CASSYPQGRNQPQHF. CDR3 nucleotide sequence: TGTGCCAGCAGTTACCCTCAGGGTAGGAATCAGCCCCAGCATTTT.

This clone was picked up one time. V and J are TRBV30 and TRBJ2-7; 8 bases fit TRBD1. The CDR3 length is 11 residues. The V gene end was trimmed by 4 bases and the J gene end by 6 bases; junction bases not matched to a gene: 2. Germline-derived CDR1 and CDR2 are GTSNPN and SVGIG (reference sequence). CDR3: CAWNTGGEQYF. CDR3 sequence (DNA): TGTGCCTGGAATACAGGGGGCGAGCAGTACTTC.

V is TRBV3-1 (or the pseudogene TRBV3-2) and J is TRBJ2-1, with D tentatively TRBD1 (6 bases). V was shortened by 0 bases and J by 8 bases, with 11 bases between the two germline ends. Looked up from germline, CDR1 is LGHDT and CDR2 is YNNKEL (reference sequence). The CDR3 is made up of 14 amino acids. CDR3 loop: CASSQDRGFDEQFF. The CDR3 DNA follows: TGTGCCAGCAGCCAAGATAGGGGGTTCGATGAGCAGTTCTTC.

The J gene is TRBJ2-3, the V gene TRBV2; D is possibly TRBD2 (6 bases). Between the trimmed V and J ends, which lost 7 bases and 5 bases, there was a span of 16 bases. The CDR3 spans 14 residues. CDR1 and CDR2 (germline): SNHLY, FYNNEI. Here the CDR3 reads CASIIGGVQDTQYF. For the CDR3, the DNA is TGTGCCAGCATAATAGGCGGGGTCCAAGATACGCAGTATTTT.

This rearrangement joins TRBV9 to TRBJ2-2, with TRBD2 identical over 12 bases. Per the germline V gene, CDR1 is SGDLS and CDR2 is YYNGEE. J was trimmed by 4 bases and V by 2 bases; bases with no gene match: 9. The CDR3 sequence is 18 residues long. In DNA form, the CDR3 reads TGTGCCAGCAGCGTTCGCCTCCTAGCGGGAGGGAGCACCGGGGAGCTGTTTTTT. Its translation is CASSVRLLAGGSTGELFF.

The chain couples TRBV7-9 to TRBJ1-1; TRBD1 might be the D (5 bases). Germline V lookup: CDR1 SEHNR, CDR2 FQNEAQ (reference sequence). The V and J ends lost 2 bases and 8 bases respectively, with 15 bases between them. This CDR3 contains 14 residues. The CDR3 here is CASSLIRGSSEAFF. The CDR3 region has the DNA TGTGCCAGCAGCTTAATAAGGGGCTCTTCGGAAGCTTTCTTT.

This clone was recorded a few times. Here the CDR3 reads CASSQVLTGQGYTF. CDR3 DNA: TGCGCCAGCAGCCAAGTATTAACAGGGCAAGGCTACACCTTC. The V gene is TRBV4-1, the J gene TRBJ1-2; tentative D call: TRBD1 (6 bases). V gave up 1 base and J gave up 8 bases, with 14 bases separating them. This CDR3 contains 14 residues. CDR1 and CDR2 (germline): MGHRA, YSYEKL.